This passage covers 9 T cell receptor beta chains from one sample sequenced in a study of blood T cell repertoires in COVID-19. TCRdb keeps only in-frame clones here, not all; method: immunoSEQ multiplex PCR. The sample comprises 85,000 to 110,000 clones, approximately 89% of which are singletons, and over 15% rests with the top ten. Sequencing was carried out using peripheral blood. The receptors were gathered from a woman at least 80 years old in a cohort sampled during active COVID-19.

The chain combines TRBV18 with TRBJ2-6, with a weak D call TRBD1 (6 bases). V was trimmed by 6 bases and J by 0 bases, leaving 15 bases between them. The CDR3 sequence is 17 residues long. From germline, CDR1 is KGHSH and CDR2 LQKENI. CDR3 in amino acids: CASSPDRLTSGANVLTF. CDR3 coding DNA: TGTGCCAGCTCTCCCGACAGGCTAACCTCTGGGGCCAACGTCCTGACTTTC.

This chain uses TRBV28 with TRBJ2-2; D possibly corresponds to TRBD1 (5 bases). Germline assignment: CDR1 MDHEN and CDR2 SYDVKM. This CDR3 is built from 15 residues. Trimming removed 4 bases from V and 1 base from J, with 10 bases in between. CDR3 residues: CASSSIRENTGELFF. CDR3 sequence (DNA): TGTGCCAGCAGTTCAATCAGGGAGAACACCGGGGAGCTGTTTTTT.

The CDR3 spells CASSPPSHPTEAFF. CDR3 sequence (DNA): TGTGCCAGCTCACCACCGTCACACCCCACTGAAGCTTTCTTT. The rearrangement joins TRBV18 to TRBJ1-1; D remains ambiguous. The V end lost 0 bases, the J end lost 4 bases, and 9 bases lay between the germline ends. From germline, CDR1 is KGHSH and CDR2 LQKENI. The CDR3 is 14 residues long.

DNA of the CDR3: TGTGCCAGCAGGACAGTCCTGAACAACAATGAGCAGTTCTTC. Translating it yields CASRTVLNNNEQFF. The chain combines TRBV28 with TRBJ2-1; maybe TRBD1 (5 bases). V lost 6 bases and J 5 bases, leaving 14 bases between the germline ends. The CDR3 contains 14 residues. Germline CDR1 reads MDHEN; CDR2 reads SYDVKM.

This chain joins TRBV19 and TRBJ2-3; the D is unclear. The CDR3 runs to 14 residues. Trimming left V 5 bases short and J 6 bases short, with 15 bases between. Germline V CDR1 and CDR2: LNHDA, SQIVND (reference sequence). CDR3 sequence (DNA): TGTGCCAGTAGTCCCCCCTTGAGGCGGGATACGCAGTATTTT. As protein: CASSPPLRRDTQYF.

This rearrangement joins TRBV18 to TRBJ1-4, with D perhaps matching TRBD1 (5 bases). The CDR3 loop spans 15 amino acids. Trimming removed 8 bases from V and 0 bases from J, with 13 bases in between. Germline values: CDR1 KGHSH, CDR2 LQKENI. Here the CDR3 DNA reads TGTGCCAGCGGAATCGACAGCGCAACTAATGAAAAACTGTTTTTT. Amino acid sequence: CASGIDSATNEKLFF.

The chain joins TRBV11-1 to TRBJ1-1, with a tentative D call TRBD1 (6 bases). Germline V gene sequence: CDR1 SGHAT, CDR2 FQDESV (reference sequence). V lost 3 bases and J 1 base, leaving 12 bases between the germline ends. The CDR3 contains 15 residues. CDR3 nucleotide sequence: TGTGCCAGCAGCTTCTCCGGGACACCGAACACTGAAGCTTTCTTT. Protein sequence: CASSFSGTPNTEAFF.

This sequence joins TRBV7-3 and TRBJ2-3; perhaps TRBD2 as D (7 bases). Trimming left V 2 bases short and J 2 bases short, with 14 bases between. Germline CDR1 SGHTA, CDR2 FQGTGA. CDR3 size: 16 residues. The CDR3 sequence is CASSLLGAGATDTQYF. The CDR3 DNA is TGTGCCAGCAGCTTATTAGGCGCGGGGGCCACAGATACGCAGTATTTT.

This rearrangement joins TRBV5-1 to TRBJ1-4; D gene unclear. Germline V lookup: CDR1 SGHRS, CDR2 YFSETQ. V lost 1 base to trimming and J lost 6 bases, with 19 bases between them. The CDR3 loop spans 17 amino acids. CDR3 sequence: CASSLWSAGNVDEKLFF. The CDR3 DNA is TGCGCCAGCAGCTTGTGGTCAGCCGGGAATGTGGATGAAAAACTGTTTTTT.